These 10 T cell receptor beta chains share one sample of origin, sequenced in a study of cytomegalovirus exposure and HLA in healthy donors. Data came from immunoSEQ multiplex PCR; TCRdb stores just in-frame clones and leaves some out. This table holds some 140,000 clones, 85% to 90% found once. Sequencing was carried out using PBMCs. These receptors all come from a man between 18 and 35 years old in good health and CMV-seronegative.

The chain uses TRBV6-1 and TRBJ1-1; D might be TRBD1 (5 bases). Germline lookup yields CDR1 MNHNS and CDR2 SASEGT. The V and J ends lost 2 bases and 9 bases respectively, with 13 bases between them. This CDR3 contains 13 residues. CDR3 amino acids: CASSESGALKAFF. CDR3 nucleotide sequence: TGTGCCAGCAGTGAATCTGGGGCGCTGAAAGCTTTCTTT.

The rearrangement joins TRBV11-2 to TRBJ1-2, with D perhaps TRBD1 (5 bases). The V gene's germline CDR1 is SGHAT and CDR2 FQNNGV. V lost 1 base to trimming and J lost 3 bases, with 6 bases between them. The CDR3 is made up of 13 amino acids. The CDR3 reads CASSLGGDYGYTF. The CDR3 bases are TGTGCCAGCAGCTTAGGGGGGGACTATGGCTACACCTTC.

This chain links TRBV6-5 with TRBJ1-2, with D possibly TRBD1 on 6 matching bases. CDR1 and CDR2 from the germline V gene are MNHEY and SVGAGI. The germline V and J ends were trimmed by 2 bases and 4 bases, with 14 bases remaining between them. The CDR3 has 15 amino acids. Here the CDR3 DNA reads TGTGCCAGCAGTTACGTCAGCGGACAGATCTATGGCTACACCTTC. This gives the protein CASSYVSGQIYGYTF.

This clone was seen only once. This chain joins TRBV2 and TRBJ2-1; 11 nucleotides match TRBD2. V gave up 6 bases and J gave up 8 bases; unmatched junction bases: 12. This CDR3 is 16 amino acids long. CDR1 is SNHLY, CDR2 FYNNEI, per germline. Here the CDR3 reads CASRKSSGREWYEQFF. CDR3 coding DNA: TGTGCCAGCAGAAAGAGTAGCGGGAGGGAATGGTATGAGCAGTTCTTC.

The chain combines TRBV18 with TRBJ2-1; 8 bases map to TRBD1. J lost 6 bases, V lost 3 bases, and 13 bases had no gene match. In germline, CDR1 is KGHSH, CDR2 LQKENI. This CDR3 is 17 amino acids long. CDR3 DNA: TGTGCCAGCTCACCCCTCATCTCTGGACAGGGCGGCAATGAGCAGTTCTTC. It specifies CASSPLISGQGGNEQFF.

The rearrangement links TRBV28 to TRBJ2-7; TRBD1 aligns across 8 bases. The CDR3 covers 15 residues. V was pared by 4 bases and J by 1 base, with 6 bases of the junction left unmatched. The germline gives CDR1 MDHEN, CDR2 SYDVKM. The CDR3: CASSSSGQGSYEQYF. The CDR3 nucleotides are TGTGCCAGCAGTTCCTCCGGACAGGGATCCTACGAGCAGTACTTC.

This sequence joins TRBV19 and TRBJ1-5, with a tentative D call TRBD1 (5 bases). Germline V gene sequence: CDR1 LNHDA, CDR2 SQIVND (reference sequence). The CDR3 sequence is 13 residues long. The germline V and J ends were trimmed by 3 bases and 7 bases, with 10 bases remaining between them. CDR3 coding DNA: TGTGCCAGTAGTATCAGGGTGGAACAGCCCCAGCATTTT. Translated, it gives CASSIRVEQPQHF.

This chain uses TRBV5-5 with TRBJ1-5, with a weak D call TRBD1 (6 bases). CDR3 length equals 18 residues. V was cut by 4 bases and J by 3 bases, with 23 bases left in between. In germline, CDR1 is SGHKS, CDR2 YYEKEE (reference sequence). CDR3 sequence (DNA): TGTGCCAGCAGCGTAGAATCCTCACAGGGACGGCCCAATCAGCCCCAGCATTTT. Its translation is CASSVESSQGRPNQPQHF. Drawing the rest from reference TRBV5-5 and TRBJ1-5, the complete variable domain is DAGVTQSPTHLIKTRGQQVTLRCSPISGHKSVSWYQQVLGQGPQFIFQYYEKEERGRGNFPDRFSARQFPNYSSELNVNALLLGDSALYLCASSVESSQGRPNQPQHFGDGTRLSIL.

The chain combines TRBV18 with TRBJ2-1; unclear D gene. The V end lost 3 bases, the J end lost 4 bases, and 10 bases lay between the germline ends. This CDR3 has 14 amino acids. CDR1 and CDR2 from the germline V gene are KGHSH and LQKENI. The CDR3 nucleotides are TGTGCCAGCTCACCCCGAGACGGGTACAATGAGCAGTTCTTC. It encodes CASSPRDGYNEQFF.

This rearrangement joins TRBV4-3 to TRBJ2-7, with 11 bases aligning to TRBD2. The CDR3 covers 15 residues. Germline assignment: CDR1 LGHNA and CDR2 YSLEER. V lost 2 bases to trimming and J lost 3 bases; unmatched junction nucleotides: 3. CDR3 residues: CASSQLTSGDYEQYF. DNA for the CDR3: TGCGCCAGCAGCCAACTGACTAGCGGGGACTACGAGCAGTACTTC.